This T cell receptor beta chain was observed in a study of shared clonotypes between healthy human individuals. About the research overall: Ranging from 18 to 49 in age, donors were a couple of women and three men. Three plates each covered CD4 naive and memory; CD8 naive two, CD8 memory one. Study conclusions and caveats: The generation probabilities recorded for non-shared clonotypes fell below those of clonotypes shared by all four donors.

Comments on this clone: Its specificity is not known.

Running of the assay took place at deep level. TCRdb's copy holds only in-frame clones and misses some; the assay was immunoSEQ multiplex PCR. The top ten clones hold 0.05% to 0.07% of a sample with more than 400,000 clones, around 96% of them seen once. The length of the CDR3 is 12 residues. V was cut by 2 bases and J by 2 bases, with 4 bases left in between. Germline CDR1 is SGHRS and CDR2 is YFSETQ. The source is a woman aged 25 to 39 in good health. This rearrangement joins TRBV5-1 to TRBJ2-5; D gene uncertain. The specimen sequenced was naive CD4+ T cells sorted from blood. Stated subset: CD45RA+ positively selected. The CDR3 sequence: CASSFQQETQYF. The CDR3 nucleotides read TGCGCCAGCAGCTTCCAGCAAGAGACCCAGTACTTC.